The 8 T cell receptor beta chains given below trace back to one sample, sequenced in a study of blood T cell repertoires in COVID-19. Using immunoSEQ multiplex PCR, the repertoire was profiled, and TCRdb retains in-frame clones only, with some absent. The table has about 230,000 clones, roughly 80% seen once. Material: peripheral blood. The receptors were gathered from a woman older than 75 with acute or convalescent COVID-19.

The V and J genes are TRBV7-8 and TRBJ2-1, with D perhaps TRBD2 (5 bases). Per germline, CDR1 SGHVS and CDR2 FQNEAQ. There are 14 residues in the CDR3. The germline V and J ends were trimmed by 0 bases and 8 bases, with 11 bases remaining between them. The CDR3 loop is CASSLAPSLHEQFF. Here the CDR3 DNA reads TGTGCCAGCAGCTTAGCGCCTAGCTTGCATGAGCAGTTCTTC.

The chain employs TRBV29-1 and TRBJ2-2, with D possibly being TRBD2 (5 bases). Per the germline V gene, CDR1 is SQVTM and CDR2 is ANQGSEA. Trimming took off 5 bases at V and 2 bases at J, with 12 bases between the two ends. The length of the CDR3 is 14 residues. CDR3 nucleotide sequence: TGCAGCGTTCGTGGTACTAGAAACACCGGGGAGCTGTTTTTT. Protein product: CSVRGTRNTGELFF.

This rearrangement joins TRBV7-9 to TRBJ1-1, with D possibly matching TRBD1 (6 bases). The V end was cut by 1 base, the J end by 4 bases, with 19 bases between. Germline V gives CDR1 SEHNR, CDR2 FQNEAQ (reference sequence). The CDR3 has 17 amino acids. The CDR3 nucleotides read TGTGCCAGCAGCTTAGTTCCAACAGGGCACGGTGGCACTGAAGCTTTCTTT. Its protein is CASSLVPTGHGGTEAFF.

The chain joins TRBV3-1 (or the pseudogene TRBV3-2) to TRBJ2-1; 10 positions agree with TRBD2. CDR3 length equals 15 residues. The germline CDR1 and CDR2 sequences are LGHDT and YNNKEL (reference sequence). The trim removed 4 bases at V and 4 bases at J, leaving 4 bases unmatched. The CDR3 loop is CASSRASGGYNEQFF. The CDR3 DNA is TGTGCCAGCAGCCGGGCTAGCGGGGGTTACAATGAGCAGTTCTTC.

This chain links TRBV19 with TRBJ2-5, with 10 bases matching TRBD1. Germline trimming cut 6 bases from V and 5 bases from J; bases unmatched to any gene: 9. The germline CDR1 and CDR2 sequences are LNHDA and SQIVND (reference sequence). This CDR3 comprises 15 residues. The CDR3 nucleotides read TGTGCCAGTAGGACGACAGGGGGCGGGGAGGAGACCCAGTACTTC. Its translation: CASRTTGGGEETQYF.

The J gene is TRBJ1-2, the V gene TRBV3-1 (or the pseudogene TRBV3-2); 8 bases align to TRBD1. This CDR3 is 14 amino acids long. From germline, CDR1 is LGHDT and CDR2 YNNKEL (reference sequence). Trimming removed 4 bases from V and 5 bases from J; junction bases left unmatched: 6. The CDR3: CASSPRGRGYGYTF. The CDR3 DNA is TGTGCCAGCAGCCCCAGGGGGCGTGGGTATGGCTACACCTTC.

The V and J genes are TRBV9 and TRBJ2-7, with 10 bases lining up with TRBD1. The CDR3 loop spans 15 amino acids. Trimming at V came to 2 bases and at J to 3 bases, leaving 5 bases not matched to a gene. Germline-derived CDR1 and CDR2 are SGDLS and YYNGEE. In DNA, the CDR3 is TGTGCCAGCAGCGTGGGACAGGGGCCTTTCTACGAGCAGTACTTC. This codes for CASSVGQGPFYEQYF.

This clone was seen only once. The V call is TRBV29-1, the J call TRBJ1-2, with D perhaps TRBD1 (6 bases). V lost 4 bases and J lost 7, with 10 bases in between. Germline CDR1 is SQVTM and CDR2 is ANQGSEA. CDR3 length equals 11 residues. DNA of the CDR3: TGCAGCGTTGTTATCAGGGGTGGCTACACCTTC. This gives the protein CSVVIRGGYTF.